One sample yielded the 10 T cell receptor beta chains listed below, sequenced in a study of T-cell reconstitution after alpha-beta-depleted transplantation in children. The library targeted TCRbeta and was prepared with unique molecular identifiers. One entry per CDR3 protein, called by TCRdb with MiXCR from the PCR reads. Of 250,000 to 300,000 distinct CDR3 sequences in the sample, 9.5% to 10% were seen once. The input for sequencing was PBMCs from the stem cell graft donor, taken from the stem cell graft. These receptors were taken from a human donor who donated a stem cell graft to a child with SCID.

This clonotype was observed a few times. The chain employs TRBV6-5 and TRBJ1-2; a possible D gene is TRBD1 (6 bases). The germline CDR1 and CDR2 sequences are MNHEY and SVGAGI. CDR3 size: 12 residues. Trimming stripped 6 bases from V and 2 bases from J, with 7 bases between. The DNA of the CDR3 is TGTGCCAGCAGACAGGGAAACTATGGCTACACCTTC. Translated, it gives CASRQGNYGYTF.

In this sample, this clonotype turned up a few times. This chain links TRBV12-2 with TRBJ2-6; the DNA was not compared with TRBD1, the D call given in the table. TRBV12-2 is classified as a pseudogene. This CDR3 comprises 20 residues. In DNA, the CDR3 is TGTGCAAGTCGCTTAGCGTGTTCGGGACAGGGGGCAACTGGGGCCAACGTCCTGACTTTC. Translating it yields CASRLACSGQGATGANVLTF.

This clonotype occurred many times. V is TRBV6-6 and J is TRBJ2-2; no firm D call. From germline, CDR1 is MNHNY and CDR2 SVGAGI (reference sequence). The CDR3 has 11 residues. Deletions cut 6 bases from V and 4 bases from J, with 3 bases between. The CDR3 protein is CASSTTGELFF. As DNA, the CDR3 is TGTGCCAGCAGCACCACCGGGGAGCTGTTTTTT.

The chain carries TRBV25-1 and TRBJ2-6; D unclear. V shed 1 base and J shed 2 bases, with 9 bases lying between them. This CDR3 region has 16 residues. Germline V gene sequence: CDR1 MGHDK, CDR2 SYGVNS. The CDR3 sequence: CASSEFSGAGANVLTF. CDR3 nucleotide sequence: TGTGCCAGCAGTGAATTTTCGGGCGCTGGGGCCAACGTCCTGACTTTC. Full variable domain (rest looked up from reference TRBV25-1 and TRBJ2-6): EADIYQTPRYLVIGTGKKITLECSQTMGHDKMYWYQQDPGMELHLIHYSYGVNSTEKGDLSSESTVSRIRTEHFPLTLESARPSHTSQYLCASSEFSGAGANVLTFGAGSRLTVL.

There are many counts of this clonotype. This chain links TRBV12-3 or TRBV12-4 with TRBJ1-1; D may be TRBD1 (5 bases). V gave up 6 bases and J gave up 4 bases, with 21 bases separating them. This CDR3 comprises 16 residues. CDR3 coding DNA: TGTGCCAGCAGCCGTACGACGAGGGCCAGGGTCACTGAAGCTTTCTTT. Amino acid sequence: CASSRTTRARVTEAFF.

This clonotype was detected only a few times. The chain joins TRBV20-1 to TRBJ2-7, with TRBD1 matching 9 bases. The CDR3 covers 14 residues. Unmatched junction bases numbered 9, after V lost 6 bases and J lost 3 bases. Germline CDR1 DFQATT, CDR2 SNEGSKA (reference sequence). The CDR3 DNA reads as TGCAGTGCCCGTCCGGGACAGGGCGTCTACGAGCAGTACTTC. Translating it yields CSARPGQGVYEQYF.

The V call is TRBV12-3 or TRBV12-4, the J call TRBJ2-3; D gene unclear. This CDR3 is 14 amino acids long. V was shortened by 3 bases and J by 0 bases, with 7 bases between the two germline ends. The CDR3, as DNA: TGTGCCAGCAGTTTTTTAAGGAGCACAGATACGCAGTATTTT. Translation gives CASSFLRSTDTQYF.

In its sample, this clonotype was seen a few times. The J gene is TRBJ1-1, the V gene TRBV20-1, with TRBD1 identical over 12 bases. Germline V gene lookup returns CDR1 DFQATT and CDR2 SNEGSKA (reference sequence). This CDR3 has 17 residues. Germline trimming cut 1 base from V and 3 bases from J; bases unmatched to any gene: 9. CDR3 region: CSARVPPGQGADTEAFF. The DNA of the CDR3 is TGCAGTGCTAGAGTTCCGCCGGGACAGGGGGCAGACACTGAAGCTTTCTTT.

In nucleotides, the CDR3 is TGTGCCAGCAGTTTGCGGGGGCGCTTGGGCTACACCTTC. Translating gives CASSLRGRLGYTF. The rearrangement links TRBV12-3 or TRBV12-4 to TRBJ1-2, with TRBD1 as a possible D gene (6 bases). V was trimmed by 3 bases and J by 8 bases, leaving 13 bases between them. The CDR3 runs 13 residues.

The table lists this clonotype with a few counts. This chain links TRBV7-9 with TRBJ1-2; D gene unclear. The CDR3 is made up of 15 amino acids. Trimming cost V 3 bases and J 0 bases, with 11 bases left between them. Germline V gene sequence: CDR1 SEHNR, CDR2 FQNEAQ (reference sequence). The CDR3 region has the DNA TGTGCCAGCAGCTTGAGCGATTCAGCTAACTATGGCTACACCTTC. It codes for CASSLSDSANYGYTF. The whole variable domain, filled in from reference TRBV7-9 and TRBJ1-2, reads DTGVSQNPRHKITKRGQNVTFRCDPISEHNRLYWYRQTLGQGPEFLTYFQNEAQLEKSRLLSDRFSAERPKGSFSTLEIQRTEQGDSAMYLCASSLSDSANYGYTFGSGTRLTVV.